This record covers a single T cell receptor beta chain. Its target is not known. 5'RACE primed at constant segments yielded TCR alpha and TCR beta cDNA libraries bearing sample barcodes and UMIs. TCRdb reprocessed the 5' RACE reads with MiXCR, giving one entry per CDR3 protein. The sample comprises fewer than 300,000 distinct CDR3 sequences, about a sixth of which are singletons, and 20% to 25% rests with the top ten. These data come from a study of T-cell memory formation after mild COVID-19. Across the whole study: The study found TCR clusters largely donor specific. Study-wide findings and caveats: Clones contracting across day 15 to 85 had a balanced CD4/CD8 profile; later expanding clones leaned CD4+.

Trimming pared 5 bases from V and 4 bases from J, leaving 16 bases between. The CDR3 has 15 residues. Germline V gene lookup returns CDR1 MGHRA and CDR2 YSYEKL. Material for sequencing was PBMCs or a T cell subset sorted from them (not recorded which). The chain has TRBV4-1 and TRBJ2-3; possibly TRBD2 for D (6 bases). This TCR was recovered from a man aged 18 to 30 who had mild COVID-19 (a few samples of this study predate the infection). Cell type and time point are not known. CDR3 sequence: CASSWDSPRADTQYF. CDR3 sequence (DNA): TGCGCCAGCAGCTGGGACTCTCCTCGGGCAGATACGCAGTATTTT.